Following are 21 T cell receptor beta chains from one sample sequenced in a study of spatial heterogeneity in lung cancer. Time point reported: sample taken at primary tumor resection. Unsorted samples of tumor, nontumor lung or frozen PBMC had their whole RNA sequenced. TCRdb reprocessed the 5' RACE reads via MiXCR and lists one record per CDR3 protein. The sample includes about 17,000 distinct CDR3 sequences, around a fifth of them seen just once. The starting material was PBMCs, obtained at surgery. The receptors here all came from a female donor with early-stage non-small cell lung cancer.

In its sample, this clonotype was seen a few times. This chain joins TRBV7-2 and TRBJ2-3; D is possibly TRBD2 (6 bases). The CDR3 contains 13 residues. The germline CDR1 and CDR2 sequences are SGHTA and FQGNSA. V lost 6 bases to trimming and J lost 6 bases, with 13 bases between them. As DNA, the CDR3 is TGTGCCAGCAGACCGACTAGTTTTGATACGCAGTATTTT. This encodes CASRPTSFDTQYF.

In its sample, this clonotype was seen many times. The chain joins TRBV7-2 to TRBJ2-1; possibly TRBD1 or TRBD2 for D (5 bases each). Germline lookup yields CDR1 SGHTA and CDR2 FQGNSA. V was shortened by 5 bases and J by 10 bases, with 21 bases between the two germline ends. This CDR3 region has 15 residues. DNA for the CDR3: TGTGCCAGCAGCCGTTCGGGGACCCGCAAGGACGAGCAGTTCTTC. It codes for CASSRSGTRKDEQFF.

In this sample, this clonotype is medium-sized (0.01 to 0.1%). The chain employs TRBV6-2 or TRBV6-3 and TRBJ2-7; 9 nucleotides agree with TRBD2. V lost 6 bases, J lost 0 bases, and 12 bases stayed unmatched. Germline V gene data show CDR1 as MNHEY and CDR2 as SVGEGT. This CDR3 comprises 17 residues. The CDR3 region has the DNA TGTGCCAGCAGAGGAGCGGGAGGAACATACGGCTCCTACGAGCAGTACTTC. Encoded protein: CASRGAGGTYGSYEQYF.

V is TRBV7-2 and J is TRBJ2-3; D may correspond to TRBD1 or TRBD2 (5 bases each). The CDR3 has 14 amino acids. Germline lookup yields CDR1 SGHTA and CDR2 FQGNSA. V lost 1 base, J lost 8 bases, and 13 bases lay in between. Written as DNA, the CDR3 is TGTGCCAGCAGCTTAGGGGGGATGCGAGGTACGCAGTATTTT. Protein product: CASSLGGMRGTQYF.

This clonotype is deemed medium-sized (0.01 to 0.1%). DNA for the CDR3: TGTGCCAGCAGCTTAGCAACCGGGGAGCTGTTTTTT. It yields the protein CASSLATGELFF. V gene TRBV7-9 combines with J gene TRBJ2-2; no clear D gene. The V and J ends lost 0 bases and 5 bases respectively, with 1 base between them. Germline V gives CDR1 SEHNR, CDR2 FQNEAQ (reference sequence). The CDR3 length is 12 residues.

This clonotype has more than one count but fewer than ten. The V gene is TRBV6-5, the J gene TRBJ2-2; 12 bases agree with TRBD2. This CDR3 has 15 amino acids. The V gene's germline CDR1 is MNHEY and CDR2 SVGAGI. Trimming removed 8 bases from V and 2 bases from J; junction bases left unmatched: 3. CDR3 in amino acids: CASQGLAGNTGELFF. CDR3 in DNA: TGTGCCAGCCAGGGACTAGCGGGTAACACCGGGGAGCTGTTTTTT.

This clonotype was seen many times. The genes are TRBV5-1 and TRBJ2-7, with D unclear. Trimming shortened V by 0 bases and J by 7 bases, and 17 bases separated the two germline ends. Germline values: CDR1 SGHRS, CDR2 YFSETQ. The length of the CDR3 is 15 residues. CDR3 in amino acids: CASSLDGGRSREQYF. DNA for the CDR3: TGCGCCAGCAGCTTGGATGGCGGACGCTCGAGGGAGCAGTACTTC.

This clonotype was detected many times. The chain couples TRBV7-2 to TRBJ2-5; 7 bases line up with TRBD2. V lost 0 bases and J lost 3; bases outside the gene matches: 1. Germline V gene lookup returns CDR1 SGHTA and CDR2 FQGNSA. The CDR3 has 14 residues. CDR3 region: CASSLAGGEETQYF. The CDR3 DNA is TGTGCCAGCAGCTTAGCGGGAGGGGAAGAGACCCAGTACTTC.

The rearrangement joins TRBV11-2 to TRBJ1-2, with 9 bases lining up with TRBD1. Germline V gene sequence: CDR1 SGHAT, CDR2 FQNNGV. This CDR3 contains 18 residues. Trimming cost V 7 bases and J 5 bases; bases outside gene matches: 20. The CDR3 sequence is CASTKQGAQTPVIYGYTF. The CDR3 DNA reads TGTGCCAGCACCAAACAGGGGGCCCAAACCCCAGTGATATATGGCTACACCTTC.

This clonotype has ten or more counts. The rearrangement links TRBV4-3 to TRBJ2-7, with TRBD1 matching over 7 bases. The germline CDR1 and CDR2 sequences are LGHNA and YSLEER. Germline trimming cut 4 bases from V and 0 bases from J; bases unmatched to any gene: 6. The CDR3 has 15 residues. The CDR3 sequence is CASSRGQKSSYEQYF. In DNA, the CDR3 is TGCGCCAGCAGCCGGGGACAGAAGAGCTCCTACGAGCAGTACTTC.

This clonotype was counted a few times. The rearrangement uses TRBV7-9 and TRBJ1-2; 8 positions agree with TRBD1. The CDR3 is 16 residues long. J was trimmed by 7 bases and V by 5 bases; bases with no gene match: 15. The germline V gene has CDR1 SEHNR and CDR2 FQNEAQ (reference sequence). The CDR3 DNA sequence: TGTGCCAGCAGCCCCGGGACAGGTCCGAGTGGGGGTGGCTACACCTTC. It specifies CASSPGTGPSGGGYTF.

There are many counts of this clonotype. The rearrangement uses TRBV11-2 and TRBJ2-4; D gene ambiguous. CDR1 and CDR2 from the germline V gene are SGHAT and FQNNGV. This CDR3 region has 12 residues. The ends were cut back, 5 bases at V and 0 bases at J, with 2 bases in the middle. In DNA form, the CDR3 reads TGTGCCAGCAGCCTAGCCAAAAACATTCAGTACTTC. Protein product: CASSLAKNIQYF.

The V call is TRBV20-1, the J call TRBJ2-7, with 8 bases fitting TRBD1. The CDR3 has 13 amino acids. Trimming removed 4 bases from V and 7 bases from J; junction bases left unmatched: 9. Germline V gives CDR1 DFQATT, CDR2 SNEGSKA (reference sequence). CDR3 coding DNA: TGCAGTGCTAAGACACCCAGGGGGCGGGAGCAGTACGTC. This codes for CSAKTPRGREQYV.

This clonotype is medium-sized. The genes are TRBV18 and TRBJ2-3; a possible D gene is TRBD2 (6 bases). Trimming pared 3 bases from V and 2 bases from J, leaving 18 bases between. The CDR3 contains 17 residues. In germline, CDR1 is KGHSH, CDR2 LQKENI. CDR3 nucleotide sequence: TGTGCCAGCTCACCCAGCATGGTAGCGGAGACCACAGATACGCAGTATTTT. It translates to CASSPSMVAETTDTQYF.

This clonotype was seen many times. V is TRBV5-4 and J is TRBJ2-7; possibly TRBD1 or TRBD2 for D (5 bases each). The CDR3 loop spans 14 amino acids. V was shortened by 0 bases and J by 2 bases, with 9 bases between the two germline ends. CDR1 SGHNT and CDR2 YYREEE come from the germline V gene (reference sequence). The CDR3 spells CASSLGQGAYEQYF. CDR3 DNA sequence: TGTGCCAGCAGCTTGGGTCAGGGAGCCTACGAGCAGTACTTC.

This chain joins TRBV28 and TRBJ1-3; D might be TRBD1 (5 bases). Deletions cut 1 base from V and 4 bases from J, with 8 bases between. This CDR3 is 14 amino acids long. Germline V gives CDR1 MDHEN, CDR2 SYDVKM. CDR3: CASSLLGGGNTIYF. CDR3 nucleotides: TGTGCCAGCAGTTTATTGGGGGGAGGAAACACCATATATTTT. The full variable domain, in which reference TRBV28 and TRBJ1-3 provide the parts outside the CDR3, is DVKVTQSSRYLVKRTGEKVFLECVQDMDHENMFWYRQDPGLGLRLIYFSYDVKMKEKGDIPEGYSVSREKKERFSLILESASTNQTSMYLCASSLLGGGNTIYFGEGSWLTVV.

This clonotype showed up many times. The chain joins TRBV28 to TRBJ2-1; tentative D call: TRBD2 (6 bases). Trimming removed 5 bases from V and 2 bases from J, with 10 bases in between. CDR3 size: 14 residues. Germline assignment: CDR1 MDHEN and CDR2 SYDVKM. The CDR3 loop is CASSGREPYNEQFF. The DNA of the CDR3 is TGTGCCAGCAGTGGGCGGGAACCCTACAATGAGCAGTTCTTC.

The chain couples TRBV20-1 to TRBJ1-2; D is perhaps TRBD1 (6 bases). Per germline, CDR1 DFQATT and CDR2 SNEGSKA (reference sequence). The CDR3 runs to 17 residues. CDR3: CSAMGGESPVTYYGYTF. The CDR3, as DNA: TGCAGCGCGATGGGGGGCGAAAGTCCTGTCACCTACTATGGCTACACCTTC.

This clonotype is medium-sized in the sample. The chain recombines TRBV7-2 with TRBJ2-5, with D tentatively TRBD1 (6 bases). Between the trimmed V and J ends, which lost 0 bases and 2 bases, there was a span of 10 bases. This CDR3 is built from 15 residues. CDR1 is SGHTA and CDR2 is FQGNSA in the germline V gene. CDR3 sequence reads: CASSLAGTKQETQYF. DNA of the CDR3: TGTGCCAGCAGCTTAGCGGGGACAAAACAAGAGACCCAGTACTTC.

The CDR3 DNA reads TGTGCCAGCAGCAATGGGGGCATAGAGACCCAGTACTTC. It is translated as CASSNGGIETQYF. V usage is TRBV7-9 and J usage is TRBJ2-5; a possible D gene is TRBD1 (6 bases). The ends were cut back, 5 bases at V and 4 bases at J, with 11 bases in the middle. The CDR3 loop spans 13 amino acids. Germline V gene data show CDR1 as SEHNR and CDR2 as FQNEAQ (reference sequence).

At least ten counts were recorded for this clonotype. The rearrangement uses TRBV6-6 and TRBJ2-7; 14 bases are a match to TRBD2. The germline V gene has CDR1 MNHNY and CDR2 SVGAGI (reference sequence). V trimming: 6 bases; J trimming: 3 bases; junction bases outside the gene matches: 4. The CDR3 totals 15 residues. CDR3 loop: CASRWGLAGDYEQYF. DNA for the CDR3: TGTGCCAGCAGATGGGGACTAGCGGGAGACTACGAGCAGTACTTC.